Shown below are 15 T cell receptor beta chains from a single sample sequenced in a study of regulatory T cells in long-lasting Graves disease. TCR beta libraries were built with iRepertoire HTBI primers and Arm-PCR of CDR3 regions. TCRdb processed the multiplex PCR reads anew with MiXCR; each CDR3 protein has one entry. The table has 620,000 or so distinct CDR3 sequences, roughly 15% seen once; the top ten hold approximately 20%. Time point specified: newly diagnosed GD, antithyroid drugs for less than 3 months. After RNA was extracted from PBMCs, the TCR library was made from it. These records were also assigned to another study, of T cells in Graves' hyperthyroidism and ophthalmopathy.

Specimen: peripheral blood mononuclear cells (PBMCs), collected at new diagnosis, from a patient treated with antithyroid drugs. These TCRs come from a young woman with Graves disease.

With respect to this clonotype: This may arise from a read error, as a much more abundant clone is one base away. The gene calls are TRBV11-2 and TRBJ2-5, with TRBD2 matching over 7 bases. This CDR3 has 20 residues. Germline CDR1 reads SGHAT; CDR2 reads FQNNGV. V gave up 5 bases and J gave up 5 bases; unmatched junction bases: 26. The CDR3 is CASSRGGLDVNRGAHETQYF. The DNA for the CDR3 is TGTGCCAGCAGCCGGGGTGGACTAGATGTTAACCGAGGTGCTCACGAGACCCAGTACTTC.

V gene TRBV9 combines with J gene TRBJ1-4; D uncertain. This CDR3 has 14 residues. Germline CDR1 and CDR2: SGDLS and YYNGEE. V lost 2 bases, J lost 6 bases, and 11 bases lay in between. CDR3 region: CASSVEDFDEKLFF. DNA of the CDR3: TGTGCCAGCAGCGTTGAGGACTTTGATGAAAAACTGTTTTTT.

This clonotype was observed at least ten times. The DNA for the CDR3 is TGTGCCAGCAGCTGGGGACTAGCGGGGGAATCCTACAATGAGCAGTTCTTC. Its translation: CASSWGLAGESYNEQFF. V and J are TRBV7-9 and TRBJ2-1; 14 bases align to TRBD2. This CDR3 has 17 residues. Germline CDR1 reads SEHNR; CDR2 reads FQNEAQ (reference sequence). The V gene end was trimmed by 4 bases and the J gene end by 1 base; junction bases not matched to a gene: 3.

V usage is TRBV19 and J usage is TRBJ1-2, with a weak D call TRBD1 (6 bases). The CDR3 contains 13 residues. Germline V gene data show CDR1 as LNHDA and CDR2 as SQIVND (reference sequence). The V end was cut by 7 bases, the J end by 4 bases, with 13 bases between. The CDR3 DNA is TGTGCCAGTACCGCCCGGGACACCTATGGCTACACCTTC. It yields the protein CASTARDTYGYTF.

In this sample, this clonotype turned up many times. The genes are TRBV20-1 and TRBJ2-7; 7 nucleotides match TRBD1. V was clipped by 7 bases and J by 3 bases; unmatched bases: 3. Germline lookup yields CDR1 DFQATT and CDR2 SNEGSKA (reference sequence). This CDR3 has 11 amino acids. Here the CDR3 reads CSVYRGYEQYF. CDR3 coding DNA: TGCAGTGTCTACAGGGGCTACGAGCAGTACTTC.

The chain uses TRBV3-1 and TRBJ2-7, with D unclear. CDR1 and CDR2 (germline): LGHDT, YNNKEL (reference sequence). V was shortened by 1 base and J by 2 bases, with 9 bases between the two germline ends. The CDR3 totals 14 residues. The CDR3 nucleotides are TGTGCCAGCAGCCAAGCCATGGCGGCCTACGAGCAGTACTTC. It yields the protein CASSQAMAAYEQYF.

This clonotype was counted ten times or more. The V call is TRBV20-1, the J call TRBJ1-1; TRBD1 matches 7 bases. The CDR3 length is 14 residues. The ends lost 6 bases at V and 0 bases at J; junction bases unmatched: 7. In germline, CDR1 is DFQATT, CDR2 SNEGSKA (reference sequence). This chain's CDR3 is CSAATGSMNTEAFF. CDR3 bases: TGCAGTGCAGCGACAGGGAGCATGAACACTGAAGCTTTCTTT.

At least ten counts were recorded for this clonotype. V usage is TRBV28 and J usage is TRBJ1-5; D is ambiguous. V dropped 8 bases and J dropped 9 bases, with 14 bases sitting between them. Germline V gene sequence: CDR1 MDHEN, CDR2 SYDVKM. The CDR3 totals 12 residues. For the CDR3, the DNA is TGTGCCAGCCTAGTGCTGGGCTCGCCCCAGCATTTT. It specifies CASLVLGSPQHF.

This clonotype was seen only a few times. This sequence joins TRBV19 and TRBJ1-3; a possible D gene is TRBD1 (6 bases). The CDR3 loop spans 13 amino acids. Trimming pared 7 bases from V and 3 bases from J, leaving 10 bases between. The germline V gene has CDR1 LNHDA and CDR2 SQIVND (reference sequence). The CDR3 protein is CASKQGGGNTIYF. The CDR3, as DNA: TGTGCCAGTAAACAGGGTGGTGGAAACACCATATATTTT.

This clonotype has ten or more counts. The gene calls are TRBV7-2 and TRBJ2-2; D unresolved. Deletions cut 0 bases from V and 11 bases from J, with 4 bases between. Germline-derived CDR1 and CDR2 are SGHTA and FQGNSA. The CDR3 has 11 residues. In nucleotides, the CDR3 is TGTGCCAGCAGCTTAGCGCTCGAGCTGTTTTTT. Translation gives CASSLALELFF.

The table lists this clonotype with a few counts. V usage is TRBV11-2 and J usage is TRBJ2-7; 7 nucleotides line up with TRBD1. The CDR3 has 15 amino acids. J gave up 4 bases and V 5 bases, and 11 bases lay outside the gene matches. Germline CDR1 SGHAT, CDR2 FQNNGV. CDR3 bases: TGTGCCAGCAGCGCCCAGACAGGGATGGGTTACGAGCAGTACTTC. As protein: CASSAQTGMGYEQYF.

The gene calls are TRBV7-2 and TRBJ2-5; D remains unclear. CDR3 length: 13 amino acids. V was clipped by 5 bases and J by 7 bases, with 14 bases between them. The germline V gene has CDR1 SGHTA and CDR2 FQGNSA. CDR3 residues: CASSPTDPRTQYF. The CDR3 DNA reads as TGTGCCAGCAGCCCAACAGATCCCAGGACCCAGTACTTC.

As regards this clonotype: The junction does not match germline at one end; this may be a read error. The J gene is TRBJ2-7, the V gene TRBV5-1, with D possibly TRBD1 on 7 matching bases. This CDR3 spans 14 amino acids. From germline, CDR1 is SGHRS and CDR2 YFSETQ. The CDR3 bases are TGCGCCAGCAGCCAGGGGGGTAGCTCCTACGAGCAGGACTTC. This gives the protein CASSQGGSSYEQDF.

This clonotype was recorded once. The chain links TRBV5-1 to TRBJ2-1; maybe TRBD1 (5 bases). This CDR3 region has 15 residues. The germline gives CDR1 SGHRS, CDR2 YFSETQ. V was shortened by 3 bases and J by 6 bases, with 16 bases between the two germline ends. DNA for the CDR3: TGCGCCAGCAGCTCCGACGGCAGGGCCGGCAATGAGCAGTTCTTC. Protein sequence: CASSSDGRAGNEQFF.

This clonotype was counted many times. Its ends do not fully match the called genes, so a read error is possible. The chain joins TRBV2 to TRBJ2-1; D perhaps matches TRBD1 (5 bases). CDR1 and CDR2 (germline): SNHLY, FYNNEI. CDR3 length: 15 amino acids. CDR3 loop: CASRDYSWGYDEQFF. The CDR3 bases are TGTGCCAGCAGGGATTACAGTTGGGGCTACGATGAGCAGTTCTTC. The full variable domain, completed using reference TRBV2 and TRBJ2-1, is EPEVTQTPSHQVTQMGQEVILRCVPISNHLYFYWYRQILGQKVEFLVSFYNNEISEKSEIFDDQFSVERPDGSNFTLKIRSTKLEDSAMYFCASRDYSWGYDEQFFGPGTRLTVL.